The entry that follows covers one TCR beta chain sequence. This sample is part of a study of blood T cell repertoires in COVID-19. Study information: Sites in the United States, Italy and Spain provided acute and convalescent COVID-19 samples.

This CDR3 is 14 amino acids long. Trimming took off 3 bases at V and 6 bases at J, with 11 bases between the two ends. CDR1 is ENHRY, CDR2 SYGVKD, per germline. Assay: immunoSEQ multiplex PCR; the TCRdb copy retains only in-frame clones and omits some. The sample yields 200,000 to 300,000 clones, roughly 85% seen once. This chain uses TRBV10-3 with TRBJ2-2; a weak D match, TRBD2 (5 bases). The sequence was obtained from a woman between 50 and 59 years old with acute COVID-19. The specimen sequenced was PBMCs or T cells enriched from blood (not recorded which). The CDR3 loop is CAISEGRGSGELFF. Written as DNA, the CDR3 is TGTGCCATCAGTGAAGGGAGAGGCTCCGGGGAGCTGTTTTTT.